This entry is about one TCR beta chain. Disease in patients was locally advanced or metastatic urothelial carcinoma. Synthetic templates analogous to TCR were spiked into all PCRs individually. Sequencing was performed with immunoSEQ multiplex PCR; in TCRdb, only in-frame clones are kept and a portion is missing. The repertoire holds about 71,000 clones, with roughly 89% as singletons. This entry comes from a study of PD-L1 blockade in urothelial cancer. The overall study: Patients with male sex and bladder-origin urothelial cancer accounted for most of the 29 enrolled. T cells were recovered from blood samples at a median of approximately 150,000.

The sequence derives from a man in his sixties with urothelial cancer. Sequences were derived from PBMCs, sampled around atezolizumab (anti-PD-L1) treatment.

CDR3 sequence: CASSLTGGGETQYF. The CDR3 coding sequence is TGTGCCAGCAGCCTGACAGGGGGCGGAGAGACCCAGTACTTC. The chain links TRBV5-6 to TRBJ2-5, with 10 bases matching TRBD1. The CDR3 has 14 residues. The V and J ends lost 4 bases and 4 bases, in that order; junction bases with no gene match: 4. CDR1 is SGHDT and CDR2 is YYEEEE in the germline V gene.